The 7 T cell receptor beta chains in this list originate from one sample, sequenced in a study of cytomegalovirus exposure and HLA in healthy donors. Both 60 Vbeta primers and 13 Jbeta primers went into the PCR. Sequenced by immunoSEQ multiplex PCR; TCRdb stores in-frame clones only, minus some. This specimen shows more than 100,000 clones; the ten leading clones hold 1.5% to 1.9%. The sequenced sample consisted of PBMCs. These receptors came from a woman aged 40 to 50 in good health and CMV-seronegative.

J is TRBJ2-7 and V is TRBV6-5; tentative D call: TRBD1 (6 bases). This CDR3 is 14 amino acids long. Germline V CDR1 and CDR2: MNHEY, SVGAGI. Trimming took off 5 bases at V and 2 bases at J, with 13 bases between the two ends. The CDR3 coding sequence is TGTGCCAGCAGTATTTCACAGGGTCCCTACGAGCAGTACTTC. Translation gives CASSISQGPYEQYF.

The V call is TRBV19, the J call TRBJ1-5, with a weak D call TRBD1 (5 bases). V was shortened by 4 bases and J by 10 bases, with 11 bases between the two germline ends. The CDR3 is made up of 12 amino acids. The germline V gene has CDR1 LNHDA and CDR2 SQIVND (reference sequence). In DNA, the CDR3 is TGTGCCAGTAGTAATCAACGGACACCCCAGCATTTT. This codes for CASSNQRTPQHF.

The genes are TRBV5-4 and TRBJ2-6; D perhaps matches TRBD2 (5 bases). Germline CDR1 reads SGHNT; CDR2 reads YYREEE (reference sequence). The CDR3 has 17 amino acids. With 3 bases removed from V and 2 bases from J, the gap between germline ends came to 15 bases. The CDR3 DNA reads TGTGCCAGCAGCTCGACCCGGGGATTCGCTGGGGCCAACGTCCTGACTTTC. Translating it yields CASSSTRGFAGANVLTF.

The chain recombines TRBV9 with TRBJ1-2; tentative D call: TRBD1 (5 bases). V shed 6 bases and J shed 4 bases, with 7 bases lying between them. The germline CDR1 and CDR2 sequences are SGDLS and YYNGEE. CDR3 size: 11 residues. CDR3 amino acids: CASTQGYGYTF. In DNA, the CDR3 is TGTGCCAGCACCCAGGGCTATGGCTACACCTTC.

The CDR3 sequence is CASSPSRGRETQYF. In DNA form, the CDR3 reads TGTGCCAGCTCACCGTCCAGGGGCCGAGAGACCCAGTACTTC. The chain uses TRBV18 and TRBJ2-5; a possible D gene is TRBD1 (6 bases). V was pared by 3 bases and J by 4 bases, with 12 bases between. The V gene's germline CDR1 is KGHSH and CDR2 LQKENI. The CDR3 runs to 14 residues.

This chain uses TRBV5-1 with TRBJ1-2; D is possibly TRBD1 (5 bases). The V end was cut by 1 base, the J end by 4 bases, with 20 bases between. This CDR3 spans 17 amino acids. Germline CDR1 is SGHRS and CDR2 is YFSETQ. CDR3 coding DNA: TGCGCCAGCAGCTTGAATGGCTTACCCGGGGGTACCTATGGCTACACCTTC. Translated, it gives CASSLNGLPGGTYGYTF.

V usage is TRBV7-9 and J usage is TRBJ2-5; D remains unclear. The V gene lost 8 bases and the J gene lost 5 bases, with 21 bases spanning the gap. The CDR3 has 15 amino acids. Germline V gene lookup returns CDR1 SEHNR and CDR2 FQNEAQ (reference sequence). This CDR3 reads CASLRGSRLIETQYF. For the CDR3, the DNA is TGTGCCAGCTTGCGAGGCAGCCGGCTCATCGAGACCCAGTACTTC.